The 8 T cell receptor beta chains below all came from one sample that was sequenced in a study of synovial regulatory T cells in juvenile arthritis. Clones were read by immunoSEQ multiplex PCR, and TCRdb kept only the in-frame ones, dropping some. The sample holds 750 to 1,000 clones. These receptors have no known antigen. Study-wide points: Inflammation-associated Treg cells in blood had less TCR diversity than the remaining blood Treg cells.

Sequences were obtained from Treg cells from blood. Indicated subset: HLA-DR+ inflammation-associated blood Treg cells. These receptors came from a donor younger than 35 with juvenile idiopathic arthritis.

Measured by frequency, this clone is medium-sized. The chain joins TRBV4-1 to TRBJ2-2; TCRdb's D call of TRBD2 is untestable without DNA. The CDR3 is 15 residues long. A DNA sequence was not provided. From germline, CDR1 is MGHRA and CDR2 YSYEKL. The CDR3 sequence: CASSQGLGLGGELFF.

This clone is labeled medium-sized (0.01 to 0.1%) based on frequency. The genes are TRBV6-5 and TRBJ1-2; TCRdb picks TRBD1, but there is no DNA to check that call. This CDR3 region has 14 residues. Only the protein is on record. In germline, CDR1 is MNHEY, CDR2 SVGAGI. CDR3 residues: CASSYGGGSYGYTF.

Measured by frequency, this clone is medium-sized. The CDR3 spells CASKGGDYGYTF. The chain links TRBV2 to TRBJ1-2; the TRBD1 assignment by TCRdb is unverifiable without DNA. This CDR3 is 12 amino acids long. The protein alone is recorded here. Looked up from germline, CDR1 is SNHLY and CDR2 is FYNNEI.

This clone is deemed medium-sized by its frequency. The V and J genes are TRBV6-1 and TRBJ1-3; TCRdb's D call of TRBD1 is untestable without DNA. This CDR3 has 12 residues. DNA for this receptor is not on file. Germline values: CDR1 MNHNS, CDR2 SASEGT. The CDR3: CATQGPTNTIYF.

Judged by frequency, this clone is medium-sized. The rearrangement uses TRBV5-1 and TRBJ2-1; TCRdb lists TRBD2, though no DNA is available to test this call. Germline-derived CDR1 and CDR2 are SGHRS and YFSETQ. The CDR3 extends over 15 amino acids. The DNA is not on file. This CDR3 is CASSLVAGGRDEQFF. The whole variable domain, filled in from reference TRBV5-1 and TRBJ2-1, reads KAGVTQTPRYLIKTRGQQVTLSCSPISGHRSVSWYQQTPGQGLQFLFEYFSETQRNKGNFPGRFSGRQFSNSRSEMNVSTLELGDSALYLCASSLVAGGRDEQFFGPGTRLTVL.

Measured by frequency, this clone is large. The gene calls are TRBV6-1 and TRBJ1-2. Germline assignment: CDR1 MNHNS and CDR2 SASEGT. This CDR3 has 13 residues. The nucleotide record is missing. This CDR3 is CASSLTGLRGYTF.

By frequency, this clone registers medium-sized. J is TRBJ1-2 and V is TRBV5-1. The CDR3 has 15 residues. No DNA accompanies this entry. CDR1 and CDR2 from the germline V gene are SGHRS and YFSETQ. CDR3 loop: CASSLMGSLNYGYTF.

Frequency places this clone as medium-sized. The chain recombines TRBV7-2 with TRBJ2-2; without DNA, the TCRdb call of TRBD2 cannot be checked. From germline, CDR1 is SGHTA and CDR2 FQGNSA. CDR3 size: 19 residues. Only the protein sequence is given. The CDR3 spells CASSLRGLRTSAYTGELFF.